This TCR beta chain is from a study of blood T cells in healthy people across ages. Study-level background: Per two T cells, about one barcoded beta molecule was captured through template switching. Findings of the study overall: Age brought a roughly linear fall in TCR beta diversity measured per million T cells.

Together with a sample-barcoded 5' primer, a J-beta primer mix was included in a second PCR lasting roughly 7 to 11 cycles. Each TCR beta cDNA got a 12-nucleotide random molecular identifier. From the 5' RACE reads, TCRdb called clonotypes with MiXCR, one entry per CDR3 protein. The sample consists of 1.4 million to 1.5 million distinct CDR3 sequences, 42% of them appearing once. This clonotype was observed a few times. Its specificity is unknown. Investigators took about 10 milliliters of peripheral blood from every donor. V lost 3 bases to trimming and J lost 2 bases; unmatched junction nucleotides: 3. This CDR3 contains 15 residues.

The J gene is TRBJ2-3, the V gene TRBV12-3 or TRBV12-4; TRBD2 aligns across 9 bases. The origin of this receptor is a woman aged 18-29 years in good health. The sequencing sample was made of blood. CDR3 loop: CASSFGGRATDTQYF. In DNA form, the CDR3 reads TGTGCCAGCAGTTTTGGCGGGAGGGCCACAGATACGCAGTATTTT.